These 12 T cell receptor beta chains share one sample of origin, sequenced in a study of blood T cell repertoires in COVID-19. Profiling relied on immunoSEQ multiplex PCR, and the TCRdb table lists in-frame clones only, not all of them. This table has roughly 300,000 clones, 92% appearing once. The sample consisted of PBMCs or T cells enriched from blood (not recorded which). The receptors were gathered from a woman aged 25 to 39 who had recovered from COVID-19.

The chain carries TRBV7-9 and TRBJ1-1, with D uncertain. V lost 7 bases and J 1 base, leaving 10 bases between the germline ends. CDR3 length equals 13 residues. The germline CDR1 and CDR2 sequences are SEHNR and FQNEAQ (reference sequence). DNA of the CDR3: TGTGCCAGCAATAGCCCCTCGAACACTGAAGCTTTCTTT. This translates into CASNSPSNTEAFF.

V is TRBV9 and J is TRBJ2-2; D uncertain. V lost 0 bases and J lost 6, with 6 bases in between. This CDR3 contains 13 residues. Germline loops: CDR1 SGDLS, CDR2 YYNGEE. CDR3: CASSVVIAGELFF. The CDR3 bases are TGTGCCAGCAGCGTAGTAATTGCCGGGGAGCTGTTTTTT.

This clone appeared a single time. The gene calls are TRBV6-1 and TRBJ1-1; D gene uncertain. Germline-derived CDR1 and CDR2 are MNHNS and SASEGT. This CDR3 is built from 14 residues. Trimming stripped 2 bases from V and 5 bases from J, with 12 bases between. In DNA, the CDR3 is TGTGCCAGCAGTGAACTACTCGCGGGGACTGAAGCTTTCTTT. It translates to CASSELLAGTEAFF.

This sequence joins TRBV25-1 and TRBJ2-1; 11 bases agree with TRBD2. CDR1 is MGHDK and CDR2 is SYGVNS in the germline V gene. The CDR3 has 17 amino acids. J was trimmed by 7 bases and V by 0 bases; bases with no gene match: 8. For the CDR3, the DNA is TGTGCCAGCAGTGAATATATTCTAGCGGGAGGTCAGAATGAGCAGTTCTTC. Its protein product is CASSEYILAGGQNEQFF.

As for this clone: The same CDR3 is also encoded by other DNA sequences in this sample. CDR3 in DNA: TGTGCCAGTCGACTAGCGGGGCAAGAGACCCAGTACTTC. Translating it yields CASRLAGQETQYF. The chain links TRBV2 to TRBJ2-5; 11 bases match TRBD2. The germline gives CDR1 SNHLY, CDR2 FYNNEI. V was clipped by 9 bases and J by 2 bases; unmatched bases: 2. This CDR3 region has 13 residues.

The CDR3 reads CAWSRLAGGNEQFF. CDR3 DNA: TGTGCCTGGAGTCGACTAGCGGGGGGCAATGAGCAGTTCTTC. V is TRBV30 and J is TRBJ2-1; 13 nucleotides agree with TRBD2. V shed 2 bases and J 6 bases; nucleotides not matched to a gene: 1. This CDR3 contains 14 residues. Germline V CDR1 and CDR2: GTSNPN, SVGIG (reference sequence). Filled out from reference TRBV30 and TRBJ2-1, the complete variable domain reads SQTIHQWPATLVQPVGSPLSLECTVEGTSNPNLYWYRQAAGRGLQLLFYSVGIGQISSEVPQNLSASRPQDRQFILSSKKLLLSDSGFYLCAWSRLAGGNEQFFGPGTRLTVL.

The V call is TRBV27, the J call TRBJ1-2; weak D call: TRBD1 (6 bases). Trimming stripped 0 bases from V and 6 bases from J, with 14 bases between. The CDR3 covers 15 residues. The V gene's germline CDR1 is MNHEY and CDR2 SMNVEV (reference sequence). CDR3 DNA sequence: TGTGCCAGCAGTTTATCGTTTAAGGGGGGGGATGGCTACACCTTC. Translated: CASSLSFKGGDGYTF.

As to this clone: Other DNA sequences in this specimen translate into the identical CDR3. This chain uses TRBV4-3 with TRBJ2-5; D is unclear. This CDR3 contains 13 residues. V lost 0 bases and J lost 4, with 6 bases in between. In germline, CDR1 is LGHNA, CDR2 YSLEER. CDR3 nucleotides: TGCGCCAGCAGCCAAGAGCCAGGAGAGACCCAGTACTTC. Its protein product is CASSQEPGETQYF.

This clone came up once. The gene calls are TRBV10-3 and TRBJ1-3; D is unclear. Trimming cost V 6 bases and J 1 base, with 10 bases left between them. The germline CDR1 and CDR2 sequences are ENHRY and SYGVKD. This CDR3 region has 14 residues. The CDR3, as DNA: TGTGCCATCAGGTCAGATCGATCTGGAAACACCATATATTTT. Encoded protein: CAIRSDRSGNTIYF.

CDR3 nucleotides: TGTGCCAGCAGTCACAGACCGGGACTAGCGGGAGTCGGAGGAGAGACCCAGTACTTC. Protein sequence: CASSHRPGLAGVGGETQYF. V gene TRBV28 combines with J gene TRBJ2-5, with TRBD2 matching 14 bases. J gave up 4 bases and V 5 bases, and 15 bases lay outside the gene matches. Germline V gene sequence: CDR1 MDHEN, CDR2 SYDVKM. CDR3 length: 19 residues.

The genes are TRBV14 and TRBJ2-5, with 8 bases matching TRBD2. This CDR3 is built from 15 residues. The V gene end was trimmed by 3 bases and the J gene end by 7 bases; junction bases not matched to a gene: 10. Germline CDR1 reads SGHDN; CDR2 reads FVKESK. DNA of the CDR3: TGTGCCAGCAGCCAGTTCCGGGGGGGCTCGGTGACCCAGTACTTC. This encodes CASSQFRGGSVTQYF. Together with reference TRBV14 and TRBJ2-5, the CDR3 gives the full variable domain: EAGVTQFPSHSVIEKGQTVTLRCDPISGHDNLYWYRRVMGKEIKFLLHFVKESKQDESGMPNNRFLAERTGGTYSTLKVQPAELEDSGVYFCASSQFRGGSVTQYFGPGTRLLVL.

V gene TRBV5-1 combines with J gene TRBJ2-1; no reliable D call. The germline V gene encodes CDR1 SGHRS and CDR2 YFSETQ. The CDR3 length is 14 residues. Trimming took off 1 base at V and 5 bases at J, with 10 bases between the two ends. The CDR3 DNA reads as TGCGCCAGCAGCTTGCTTAGTTCGGACAATGAGCAGTTCTTC. Encoded protein: CASSLLSSDNEQFF.